The 19 T cell receptor beta chains below come from one sample, sequenced in a study of cytomegalovirus exposure and HLA in healthy donors. Both 60 Vbeta primers and 13 Jbeta primers went into the PCR. The protocol was immunoSEQ multiplex PCR, while the TCRdb copy is restricted to in-frame clones and leaves out a portion. The sample has fewer than 200,000 clones, 75% seen once. The sample comprised PBMCs. The origin of the receptors is a male donor in good health and CMV-seronegative.

V usage is TRBV18 and J usage is TRBJ2-5; a possible D gene is TRBD1 (5 bases). The CDR3 extends over 14 amino acids. CDR1 is KGHSH and CDR2 is LQKENI in the germline V gene. V was cut by 2 bases and J by 4 bases, with 11 bases left in between. CDR3 region: CASSPAGFGETQYF. CDR3 DNA: TGTGCCAGCTCACCAGCAGGGTTCGGAGAGACCCAGTACTTC.

This chain uses TRBV14 with TRBJ2-7; weak D call: TRBD2 (7 bases). This CDR3 has 13 residues. V was cut by 4 bases and J by 7 bases, with 14 bases left in between. Germline V gene lookup returns CDR1 SGHDN and CDR2 FVKESK. The CDR3 DNA reads as TGTGCCAGCAGCCTGTACAGGGAGGGAGAGCAGTACTTC. It yields the protein CASSLYREGEQYF.

The gene calls are TRBV9 and TRBJ1-1; D not certain. Trimming left V 4 bases short and J 0 bases short, with 13 bases between. Per the germline V gene, CDR1 is SGDLS and CDR2 is YYNGEE. This CDR3 is built from 15 residues. The CDR3 sequence is CASSSAREMNTEAFF. CDR3 bases: TGTGCCAGCAGCTCCGCCCGGGAGATGAACACTGAAGCTTTCTTT.

J is TRBJ1-4 and V is TRBV19; possible D gene TRBD1, 5 bases. The CDR3 is 17 amino acids. CDR1 is LNHDA, CDR2 SQIVND, per germline (reference sequence). The V end was cut by 0 bases, the J end by 4 bases, with 15 bases between. The CDR3 DNA sequence: TGTGCCAGTAGTATAGACCTCGAGGGACTGAGTAATGAAAAACTGTTTTTT. This translates into CASSIDLEGLSNEKLFF.

This clone was seen a handful of times. The gene calls are TRBV30 and TRBJ2-7; 12 nucleotides agree with TRBD2. CDR1 GTSNPN and CDR2 SVGIG come from the germline V gene (reference sequence). This CDR3 is 12 amino acids long. J lost 11 bases, V lost 2 bases, and 4 bases had no gene match. CDR3 protein: CAWSTSGRLEYF. In DNA, the CDR3 is TGTGCCTGGAGTACTAGCGGGAGGTTAGAGTACTTC.

The chain links TRBV21-1 to TRBJ1-5. TRBV21-1 is classified as a pseudogene. The CDR3 loop spans 14 amino acids. CDR3 residues: CASRRDLHNQPQHF. As DNA, the CDR3 is TGTGCCAGCAGGCGGGACCTACACAATCAGCCCCAGCATTTT.

The chain uses TRBV6-1 and TRBJ1-1; D is unresolved. There are 13 residues in the CDR3. Germline assignment: CDR1 MNHNS and CDR2 SASEGT. Trimming stripped 7 bases from V and 1 base from J, with 10 bases between. The CDR3 reads CASKGGGNTEAFF. CDR3 sequence (DNA): TGTGCCAGCAAAGGTGGAGGGAACACTGAAGCTTTCTTT.

This chain links TRBV6-1 with TRBJ1-2; D is uncertain. Germline assignment: CDR1 MNHNS and CDR2 SASEGT. V gave up 0 bases and J gave up 8 bases, with 13 bases separating them. This CDR3 region has 14 residues. The CDR3 reads CASSEAWGGEGYTF. The CDR3 coding sequence is TGTGCCAGCAGTGAAGCTTGGGGAGGCGAAGGCTACACCTTC.

The chain carries TRBV5-1 and TRBJ2-7, with TRBD1 matching over 8 bases. Trimming cost V 4 bases and J 4 bases; bases outside gene matches: 7. CDR3 length: 14 residues. Germline loops: CDR1 SGHRS, CDR2 YFSETQ. The CDR3 nucleotides read TGCGCCAGCAGCCAGGACAGGGTCCCGTACGAGCAGTACTTC. Amino acids: CASSQDRVPYEQYF.

This chain links TRBV7-9 with TRBJ1-3; a weak D match, TRBD1 (5 bases). The CDR3 extends over 18 amino acids. Trimming stripped 3 bases from V and 0 bases from J, with 18 bases between. Germline lookup yields CDR1 SEHNR and CDR2 FQNEAQ (reference sequence). The CDR3 loop reads CASSLAGGGASSGNTIYF. CDR3 coding DNA: TGTGCCAGCAGCTTGGCGGGAGGAGGGGCTAGCTCTGGAAACACCATATATTTT.

V is TRBV20-1 and J is TRBJ2-7, with D unresolved. Germline CDR1 and CDR2: DFQATT and SNEGSKA (reference sequence). The CDR3 covers 11 residues. Trimming took 2 bases from V and 4 from J, leaving 6 bases between them. The CDR3 DNA reads as TGCAGTGCTAGACTTAAATACGAGCAGTACTTC. This gives the protein CSARLKYEQYF.

The rearrangement joins TRBV6-5 to TRBJ2-7; 8 bases match TRBD1. CDR1 is MNHEY and CDR2 is SVGAGI in the germline V gene. Trimming cost V 9 bases and J 6 bases; bases outside gene matches: 10. The CDR3 has 13 residues. CDR3 region: CASLQGAPLEQYF. DNA for the CDR3: TGTGCCAGTCTTCAGGGGGCCCCTCTCGAGCAGTACTTC.

The chain joins TRBV2 to TRBJ1-1; TRBD1 might be the D (6 bases). CDR1 and CDR2 (germline): SNHLY, FYNNEI. Trimming took off 3 bases at V and 6 bases at J, with 14 bases between the two ends. The CDR3 totals 14 residues. CDR3 amino acids: CASSEWRGGAEAFF. The CDR3 nucleotides are TGTGCCAGCAGTGAGTGGCGGGGGGGCGCTGAAGCTTTCTTT. Full variable domain (missing parts from reference TRBV2 and TRBJ1-1): EPEVTQTPSHQVTQMGQEVILRCVPISNHLYFYWYRQILGQKVEFLVSFYNNEISEKSEIFDDQFSVERPDGSNFTLKIRSTKLEDSAMYFCASSEWRGGAEAFFGQGTRLTVV.

This clone was recorded a few times. This sequence joins TRBV6-1 and TRBJ2-3; no reliable D call. Deletions cut 8 bases from V and 1 base from J, with 10 bases between. The CDR3 runs to 13 residues. Germline lookup yields CDR1 MNHNS and CDR2 SASEGT. The CDR3 loop reads CASFEVGTDTQYF. In DNA form, the CDR3 reads TGTGCCAGCTTCGAGGTCGGCACAGATACGCAGTATTTT.

The V and J genes are TRBV2 and TRBJ1-6; TRBD1 is a possible D gene (5 bases). This CDR3 region has 14 residues. Germline V gene lookup returns CDR1 SNHLY and CDR2 FYNNEI. The V gene lost 8 bases and the J gene lost 10 bases, with 18 bases spanning the gap. The CDR3 region is CASGPGTTPSPLHF. The CDR3 coding sequence is TGTGCCAGCGGACCCGGGACTACACCCTCACCCCTCCACTTT.

The genes are TRBV6-6 and TRBJ2-7; D uncertain. The CDR3 has 12 residues. Germline lookup yields CDR1 MNHNY and CDR2 SVGAGI (reference sequence). V was cut by 6 bases and J by 3 bases, with 9 bases left in between. The CDR3 sequence: CASRAENYEQYF. The CDR3 nucleotides read TGTGCCAGCAGGGCCGAAAACTACGAGCAGTACTTC.

The chain combines TRBV27 with TRBJ2-1; 7 bases agree with TRBD1. Germline V gene data show CDR1 as MNHEY and CDR2 as SMNVEV (reference sequence). The CDR3 is made up of 17 amino acids. V was clipped by 3 bases and J by 4 bases; unmatched bases: 12. CDR3 in amino acids: CASSFSRTGTVYNEQFF. The CDR3 nucleotides are TGTGCCAGCAGTTTTTCCCGTACCGGGACAGTATACAATGAGCAGTTCTTC.

This clone was counted once. One end of the junction fails to match germline, which may point to a read error. The gene calls are TRBV7-9 and TRBJ1-1; no firm D call. Germline V gene lookup returns CDR1 SEHNR and CDR2 FQNEAQ (reference sequence). The length of the CDR3 is 12 residues. CDR3 DNA sequence: TGTTCCAGCAGCTTAAACGGGGCTGAAGCTTTCTTT. This translates into CSSSLNGAEAFF.

V usage is TRBV6-5 and J usage is TRBJ2-1; TRBD2 agrees at 9 bases. J was trimmed by 10 bases and V by 2 bases; bases with no gene match: 12. The CDR3 has 16 amino acids. Germline CDR1 is MNHEY and CDR2 is SVGAGI. This CDR3 is CASSYGSAGGPKEQFF. For the CDR3, the DNA is TGTGCCAGCAGTTACGGCTCGGCGGGGGGGCCAAAAGAGCAGTTCTTC.